Presented here are 2 T cell receptor beta chains from one specimen sequenced in a study of cytomegalovirus exposure and HLA in healthy donors (dated 2017 in TCRdb). Library prep was done by the immunoSEQ multiplex PCR assay. The multiplex PCR relied on a mix of 60 forward primers for TCR Vbeta segments and 13 reverse primers for TCR Jbeta segments. Sourced from immuneACCESS, this table was stored by TCRdb with only in-frame sequences that have V and J called. A share of the clones is absent; for the studies checked, an unresolved V gene accounts for under half, and the remainder has no known explanation. This sample's table lists some 75,000 clones. The top ten clonotypes cover 0.83% of the sample. The sequenced sample was PBMCs. The receptors shown here come from a boy aged 5-17 years in good health and CMV-seronegative.

The genes are TRBV30 and TRBJ1-2, with TRBD1 as a possible D gene (5 bases). CDR1 GTSNPN and CDR2 SVGIG come from the germline V gene (reference sequence). The V end was cut by 8 bases, the J end by 0 bases, with 19 bases between. The CDR3 length is 15 residues. Here the CDR3 reads CAGTVPGITNYGYTF. CDR3 bases: TGTGCCGGGACCGTACCAGGGATAACTAACTATGGCTACACCTTC.

The V and J genes are TRBV5-4 and TRBJ1-2, with D possibly being TRBD1 (5 bases). Germline CDR1 is SGHNT and CDR2 is YYREEE (reference sequence). The CDR3 contains 15 residues. V lost 4 bases, J lost 8 bases, and 21 bases lay in between. The CDR3 DNA is TGTGCCAGCAGCGCTGGCGGGGCCGCCGGGTGGGGCTACACCTTC. This translates into CASSAGGAAGWGYTF.